The 28 T cell receptor beta chains below were found in one sample sequenced in a study of PD-1 blockade in classical Hodgkin lymphoma. Measured with immunoSEQ multiplex PCR; TCRdb has only the in-frame clones, and not every one. The sample gives almost 100,000 clones, roughly 92% of which show up once; 2.8% is in the top ten. After autologous stem cell transplantation all patients relapsed, and prior brentuximab vedotin exposure differed between cohorts. This material consisted of peripheral blood mononuclear cells (PBMCs), taken at baseline. The receptors were gathered from a human donor with classical Hodgkin lymphoma.

The gene calls are TRBV5-6 and TRBJ2-1, with 8 bases matching TRBD2. This CDR3 has 17 amino acids. With 0 bases clipped from V and 2 bases from J, the junction kept 7 bases outside the gene matches. From germline, CDR1 is SGHDT and CDR2 YYEEEE. The CDR3 here is CASSLARGLVPYNEQFF. In DNA form, the CDR3 reads TGTGCCAGCAGCTTGGCCCGGGGACTAGTCCCCTACAATGAGCAGTTCTTC.

The CDR3, as DNA: TGCGCCAGCAGCTTGGAAGCTAGCGGGAGGTCGAACACCGGGGAGCTGTTTTTT. Translated, it gives CASSLEASGRSNTGELFF. The chain recombines TRBV5-1 with TRBJ2-2, with 11 bases fitting TRBD2. Germline CDR1 is SGHRS and CDR2 is YFSETQ. Germline trimming cut 0 bases from V and 0 bases from J; bases unmatched to any gene: 4. The CDR3 totals 18 residues.

This chain uses TRBV9 with TRBJ2-5; 8 nucleotides match TRBD1. Germline V gene sequence: CDR1 SGDLS, CDR2 YYNGEE. The CDR3 covers 15 residues. V dropped 4 bases and J dropped 5; count of bases not matched to a gene: 10. The CDR3 loop is CASSSIGQGRETQYF. The CDR3 DNA is TGTGCCAGCAGCTCGATCGGACAGGGTCGGGAGACCCAGTACTTC.

This clone was counted a few times. The chain joins TRBV2 to TRBJ1-2; a weak D match, TRBD1 (5 bases). There are 12 residues in the CDR3. The V gene lost 7 bases and the J gene lost 6 bases, with 12 bases spanning the gap. Germline V CDR1 and CDR2: SNHLY, FYNNEI. The CDR3 sequence is CASMDGGDGYTF. In DNA, the CDR3 is TGTGCCAGCATGGACGGAGGGGATGGCTACACCTTC.

The CDR3 DNA sequence: TGTGCCAGCAGCGCCACAGGGGGCACAGAGACCCAGTACTTC. Encoded protein: CASSATGGTETQYF. The V call is TRBV7-8, the J call TRBJ2-5, with TRBD1 matching 9 bases. The V and J ends lost 5 bases and 4 bases, in that order; junction bases with no gene match: 5. The CDR3 has 14 residues. The V gene's germline CDR1 is SGHVS and CDR2 FQNEAQ.

The chain joins TRBV5-4 to TRBJ2-7; tentatively, D is TRBD1 (5 bases). The V end was cut by 2 bases, the J end by 5 bases, with 14 bases between. The germline V gene encodes CDR1 SGHNT and CDR2 YYREEE (reference sequence). This CDR3 spans 14 amino acids. The CDR3 DNA is TGTGCCAGCAGCTTCATCCAGGGTAAAAACGAGCAGTACTTC. Its protein product is CASSFIQGKNEQYF. Using reference TRBV5-4 and TRBJ2-7 for the parts outside the CDR3, the full variable domain is ETGVTQSPTHLIKTRGQQVTLRCSSQSGHNTVSWYQQALGQGPQFIFQYYREEENGRGNFPPRFSGLQFPNYSSELNVNALELDDSALYLCASSFIQGKNEQYFGPGTRLTVT.

The rearrangement uses TRBV27 and TRBJ1-1; tentatively, D is TRBD1 (6 bases). The V end was cut by 7 bases, the J end by 0 bases, with 21 bases between. This CDR3 has 17 residues. Germline CDR1 and CDR2: MNHEY and SMNVEV (reference sequence). The CDR3 DNA reads TGTGCCAGCAAACCCTGGGACAACAGAGGGATGAACACTGAAGCTTTCTTT. Translating gives CASKPWDNRGMNTEAFF.

The chain links TRBV27 to TRBJ2-5, with TRBD2 identical over 9 bases. The CDR3 covers 18 residues. V lost 5 bases, J lost 2 bases, and 15 bases stayed unmatched. The germline V gene has CDR1 MNHEY and CDR2 SMNVEV (reference sequence). The CDR3 nucleotides are TGTGCCAGCAGTCCTTATTTGGCGGGAGGGCCGGGTCAAGAGACCCAGTACTTC. Amino acid sequence: CASSPYLAGGPGQETQYF.

The V gene is TRBV19, the J gene TRBJ1-5, with D unresolved. Trimming took off 5 bases at V and 1 base at J, with 6 bases between the two ends. Looked up from germline, CDR1 is LNHDA and CDR2 is SQIVND (reference sequence). This CDR3 has 13 residues. CDR3 protein: CASSPESNQPQHF. The CDR3 nucleotides are TGTGCCAGTAGTCCGGAGAGCAATCAGCCCCAGCATTTT.

J is TRBJ2-7 and V is TRBV28, with TRBD1 matching 9 bases. V shed 3 bases, J shed 12 bases, and the junction held 9 bases outside the gene matches. CDR1 and CDR2 from the germline V gene are MDHEN and SYDVKM. CDR3 length: 13 amino acids. CDR3 nucleotides: TGTGCCAGCAGTTTCCGGGACAGGGTCAGGGCGTACTTC. This codes for CASSFRDRVRAYF.

The gene calls are TRBV2 and TRBJ1-2; D unresolved. Trimming stripped 7 bases from V and 4 bases from J, with 10 bases between. The CDR3 covers 12 residues. Germline V gene data show CDR1 as SNHLY and CDR2 as FYNNEI. DNA for the CDR3: TGTGCCAGCACAGTCCGTACCTATGGCTACACCTTC. Its protein product is CASTVRTYGYTF.

The V and J genes are TRBV27 and TRBJ2-1; perhaps TRBD2 as D (6 bases). Germline lookup yields CDR1 MNHEY and CDR2 SMNVEV (reference sequence). The CDR3 spans 17 residues. The ends were cut back, 5 bases at V and 5 bases at J, with 22 bases in the middle. The CDR3 bases are TGTGCCAGCAGTCCCAATGGAGGGGTGAGCCACAACAATGAGCAGTTCTTC. It codes for CASSPNGGVSHNNEQFF.

The rearrangement joins TRBV6-4 to TRBJ2-7; 12 positions match TRBD2. Germline V gene data show CDR1 as MRHNA and CDR2 as SNTAGT. Unmatched junction bases numbered 15, after V lost 6 bases and J lost 0 bases. The CDR3 is 19 residues long. The CDR3 sequence: CASSKRLAGVGYFSYEQYF. In DNA, the CDR3 is TGTGCCAGCAGCAAAAGACTAGCGGGAGTAGGGTACTTCTCCTACGAGCAGTACTTC.

As to this clone: Its ends do not fully match the called genes, so a read error is possible. The chain uses TRBV9 and TRBJ2-1; either TRBD1 or TRBD2 may fit D (6 bases each). Germline V lookup: CDR1 SGDLS, CDR2 YYNGEE. The CDR3 totals 13 residues. Written as DNA, the CDR3 is TGTGCCAGCAGCGTAGGGGGGGACAATCGGCCGCTCTTC. It translates to CASSVGGDNRPLF.

V and J are TRBV5-1 and TRBJ2-7; D is perhaps TRBD1 (6 bases). The CDR3 has 14 residues. The germline V and J ends were trimmed by 2 bases and 5 bases, with 14 bases remaining between them. Germline V CDR1 and CDR2: SGHRS, YFSETQ. For the CDR3, the DNA is TGCGCCAGCAGCTTTTCAGGGGCTTTGGACGAGCAGTACTTC. This codes for CASSFSGALDEQYF.

The V call is TRBV6-1, the J call TRBJ1-5; D may be TRBD1 (6 bases). The CDR3 has 15 residues. Trimming pared 9 bases from V and 7 bases from J, leaving 22 bases between. Germline V gene lookup returns CDR1 MNHNS and CDR2 SASEGT. The CDR3 DNA reads TGTGCCAGTAGAGGGGGAGGAGGGCGGCGGCAGCCCCAGCATTTT. Translation: CASRGGGGRRQPQHF.

The J gene is TRBJ2-4, the V gene TRBV18; 9 positions agree with TRBD1. The CDR3 consists of 15 residues. In germline, CDR1 is KGHSH, CDR2 LQKENI. V shed 0 bases and J 8 bases; nucleotides not matched to a gene: 5. CDR3: CASSPPRDREDIQYF. In DNA, the CDR3 is TGTGCCAGCTCACCACCGAGGGACAGGGAGGACATTCAGTACTTC.

V usage is TRBV5-4 and J usage is TRBJ2-1, with D possibly TRBD2 on 6 matching bases. The CDR3 consists of 16 residues. V shed 4 bases and J shed 4 bases, with 18 bases lying between them. Germline CDR1 reads SGHNT; CDR2 reads YYREEE (reference sequence). For the CDR3, the DNA is TGTGCCAGCAGCAGCCAACTTGGCGGGACTTACAATGAGCAGTTCTTC. This gives the protein CASSSQLGGTYNEQFF.

This clone appeared once. V and J are TRBV28 and TRBJ1-1; 7 bases are shared with TRBD1. Germline V CDR1 and CDR2: MDHEN, SYDVKM. The J segment lost 0 bases and the V segment lost 3 bases, leaving 4 bases of the junction unmatched. The CDR3 sequence is 15 residues long. This CDR3 reads CASSLADRLNTEAFF. In nucleotides, the CDR3 is TGTGCCAGCAGTTTGGCGGACAGGTTGAACACTGAAGCTTTCTTT.

The chain has TRBV19 and TRBJ1-5, with D unresolved. The CDR3 contains 15 residues. Trimming removed 4 bases at V and 7 bases at J, with 17 bases between. The germline gives CDR1 LNHDA, CDR2 SQIVND (reference sequence). The CDR3 DNA sequence: TGTGCCAGTAGTAGAGGAGGATTGGGAATGCAGCCCCAGCATTTT. This gives the protein CASSRGGLGMQPQHF.

This rearrangement joins TRBV29-1 to TRBJ1-1, with TRBD1 identical over 7 bases. The CDR3 extends over 12 amino acids. V shed 6 bases and J 4 bases; nucleotides not matched to a gene: 5. Germline lookup yields CDR1 SQVTM and CDR2 ANQGSEA. CDR3 region: CSVDRAGTEAFF. DNA of the CDR3: TGCAGCGTCGACAGGGCAGGCACTGAAGCTTTCTTT.

The CDR3 DNA sequence: TGCAGCGCCGGACAGAGCTCTGGAAACACCATATATTTT. This encodes CSAGQSSGNTIYF. This sequence joins TRBV29-1 and TRBJ1-3; perhaps TRBD1 as D (6 bases). Between the trimmed V and J ends, which lost 7 bases and 0 bases, there was a span of 10 bases. There are 13 residues in the CDR3. From germline, CDR1 is SQVTM and CDR2 ANQGSEA.

This clone occurred a few times. The sample holds other DNA sequences that translate to the same CDR3. The chain carries TRBV19 and TRBJ1-1; D is perhaps TRBD1 (5 bases). The V end was cut by 5 bases, the J end by 1 base, with 8 bases between. The germline CDR1 and CDR2 sequences are LNHDA and SQIVND (reference sequence). This CDR3 is built from 13 residues. Written as DNA, the CDR3 is TGTGCCAGTAGTTCAACAGGGAACACTGAAGCTTTCTTT. Translation gives CASSSTGNTEAFF. The full variable domain, its missing parts supplied by reference TRBV19 and TRBJ1-1, is DGGITQSPKYLFRKEGQNVTLSCEQNLNHDAMYWYRQDPGQGLRLIYYSQIVNDFQKGDIAEGYSVSREKKESFPLTVTSAQKNPTAFYLCASSSTGNTEAFFGQGTRLTVV.

J is TRBJ2-5 and V is TRBV20-1; no definite D call. The CDR3 runs 11 residues. The V end lost 5 bases, the J end lost 5 bases, and 9 bases lay between the germline ends. Germline CDR1 DFQATT, CDR2 SNEGSKA (reference sequence). This chain's CDR3 is CSAPVPETQYF. CDR3 nucleotide sequence: TGCAGTGCTCCTGTCCCGGAGACCCAGTACTTC.

The chain couples TRBV11-2 to TRBJ1-5; D may be TRBD1 (6 bases). The CDR3 is 15 amino acids. Trimming pared 0 bases from V and 3 bases from J, leaving 9 bases between. Germline assignment: CDR1 SGHAT and CDR2 FQNNGV. In nucleotides, the CDR3 is TGTGCCAGCAGCTTAGAAGACAGGCCCAATCAGCCCCAGCATTTT. As protein: CASSLEDRPNQPQHF.

This chain joins TRBV9 and TRBJ2-1; the D is unclear. V was clipped by 1 base and J by 4 bases, with 9 bases between them. The CDR3 length is 14 residues. Germline assignment: CDR1 SGDLS and CDR2 YYNGEE. The CDR3 DNA follows: TGTGCCAGCAGCGTAAGTCCCTCGTACAATGAGCAGTTCTTC. Translated, it gives CASSVSPSYNEQFF.

The chain links TRBV2 to TRBJ2-1; 11 bases fit TRBD2. The CDR3 consists of 18 residues. V was clipped by 4 bases and J by 1 base; unmatched bases: 9. Germline V gene data show CDR1 as SNHLY and CDR2 as FYNNEI. The CDR3 nucleotides read TGTGCCAGCAGTGGCAACTTCGGGACTAGCGGTTCCTACAATGAGCAGTTCTTC. It translates to CASSGNFGTSGSYNEQFF.

This clone was found once. This chain links TRBV6-1 with TRBJ2-7; 7 bases are a match to TRBD1. The germline V gene has CDR1 MNHNS and CDR2 SASEGT. The CDR3 is 15 amino acids. V lost 4 bases and J lost 3; bases outside the gene matches: 9. The CDR3 sequence: CASSATGERYYEQYF. In DNA, the CDR3 is TGTGCCAGCAGTGCTACAGGGGAGAGATACTACGAGCAGTACTTC.